This T cell receptor beta chain was found in a study of early T cells in non-severe SARS-CoV-2 infection. At the level of the study: Chains were unpaired, as sequencing was done on bulk RNA from unsorted whole blood.

Each CDR3 protein gets one entry after TCRdb re-called the 5' RACE reads with MiXCR. The sample gives 75,000 to 100,000 distinct CDR3 sequences, roughly 14% of which show up once; roughly 7% is in the top ten. The CDR3 is 17 residues long. V gave up 3 bases and J gave up 4 bases, with 18 bases separating them. Germline V gene data show CDR1 as LNHNV and CDR2 as YYDKDF (reference sequence). The genes are TRBV15 and TRBJ2-2; D perhaps matches TRBD1 (6 bases). What was sequenced was whole blood. This TCR came from an adult who was a healthcare worker with PCR-confirmed SARS-CoV-2 infection or an uninfected control (not recorded which). The CDR3 loop reads CATSSIMDSGGTGELFF. The CDR3, as DNA: TGTGCCACCAGCAGTATTATGGACAGCGGAGGCACCGGGGAGCTGTTTTTT. Variable domain in full (rest from reference TRBV15 and TRBJ2-2): DAMVIQNPRYQVTQFGKPVTLSCSQTLNHNVMYWYQQKSSQAPKLLFHYYDKDFNNEADTPDNFQSRRPNTSFCFLDIRSPGLGDTAMYLCATSSIMDSGGTGELFFGEGSRLTVL.